The next 31 T cell receptor beta chains were all read from a single sample in a study of cytomegalovirus exposure and HLA in healthy donors. PCR primers comprised 60 Vbeta and 13 Jbeta primers. The data were produced by immunoSEQ multiplex PCR, yet TCRdb's version contains in-frame clones alone and is incomplete. The data contain 95,000 to 150,000 clones, approximately 72% of them singletons. Sequences were obtained from PBMCs. The receptors shown here come from a young man in good health and CMV-seronegative.

V and J are TRBV7-9 and TRBJ2-1; a possible D gene is TRBD2 (6 bases). CDR1 and CDR2 (germline): SEHNR, FQNEAQ (reference sequence). Between the trimmed V and J ends, which lost 3 bases and 4 bases, there was a span of 19 bases. This CDR3 is built from 17 residues. The chain's CDR3 is CASSFLSTSWVYNEQFF. The DNA of the CDR3 is TGTGCCAGCAGCTTTTTGTCTACTAGCTGGGTGTACAATGAGCAGTTCTTC.

The CDR3 sequence is CASSFRQTSGRPHKTGELFF. CDR3 sequence (DNA): TGTGCCAGCAGTTTCCGCCAGACTAGCGGGAGGCCACATAAAACCGGGGAGCTGTTTTTT. This chain joins TRBV27 and TRBJ2-2; TRBD2 aligns across 13 bases. This CDR3 contains 20 residues. The V gene end was trimmed by 3 bases and the J gene end by 5 bases; junction bases not matched to a gene: 15. CDR1 MNHEY and CDR2 SMNVEV come from the germline V gene (reference sequence).

As for this clone: One junction end does not reproduce the germline sequence, and a read error may be involved. The chain couples TRBV7-9 to TRBJ2-7; TRBD2 matches at 12 bases. The V gene's germline CDR1 is SEHNR and CDR2 FQNEAQ (reference sequence). This CDR3 is built from 16 residues. The CDR3 here is CSSSPTSGSSSNEQYF. CDR3 in DNA: TGTTCCAGCAGCCCGACTAGCGGGAGCTCCAGTAACGAGCAGTACTTC.

V usage is TRBV15 and J usage is TRBJ1-2; D gene uncertain. The V gene lost 0 bases and the J gene lost 4 bases, with 9 bases spanning the gap. Germline values: CDR1 LNHNV, CDR2 YYDKDF (reference sequence). This CDR3 has 14 amino acids. The CDR3 nucleotides read TGTGCCACCAGCAGAGATTCCCAGGTCTATGGCTACACCTTC. This codes for CATSRDSQVYGYTF.

The V gene is TRBV4-2, the J gene TRBJ1-2; TRBD1 aligns across 9 bases. The CDR3 covers 17 residues. The junction had 11 bases not matched to a gene; V was cut back by 3 bases and J by 3 bases. The germline V gene encodes CDR1 LGHNA and CDR2 YNFKEQ. CDR3 amino acids: CASSQGIGTGRDYGYTF. For the CDR3, the DNA is TGTGCCAGCAGCCAGGGCATAGGGACAGGGAGGGACTATGGCTACACCTTC.

The chain has TRBV27 and TRBJ1-4, with 8 bases aligning to TRBD1. The junction had 6 bases not matched to a gene; V was cut back by 7 bases and J by 5 bases. The CDR3 length is 14 residues. Germline V gene sequence: CDR1 MNHEY, CDR2 SMNVEV (reference sequence). CDR3 sequence: CASTSDRENEKLFF. The CDR3 nucleotides read TGTGCCAGCACCTCGGACAGGGAGAATGAAAAACTGTTTTTT.

The rearrangement uses TRBV4-3 and TRBJ2-7, with 9 bases matching TRBD1. V trimming: 1 base; J trimming: 3 bases; junction bases outside the gene matches: 4. Germline V CDR1 and CDR2: LGHNA, YSLEER. The CDR3 is made up of 15 amino acids. The CDR3 protein is CASSQGGTGIYEQYF. CDR3 nucleotides: TGCGCCAGCAGCCAAGGCGGGACAGGGATCTACGAGCAGTACTTC.

The rearrangement links TRBV28 to TRBJ2-7; TRBD2 might be the D (6 bases). V was clipped by 6 bases and J by 2 bases, with 11 bases between them. The CDR3 covers 13 residues. Germline-derived CDR1 and CDR2 are MDHEN and SYDVKM. As DNA, the CDR3 is TGTGCCAGCAGGGGCGGGAACGCCTACGAGCAGTACTTC. It specifies CASRGGNAYEQYF. The full variable domain, in which reference TRBV28 and TRBJ2-7 provide the parts outside the CDR3, is DVKVTQSSRYLVKRTGEKVFLECVQDMDHENMFWYRQDPGLGLRLIYFSYDVKMKEKGDIPEGYSVSREKKERFSLILESASTNQTSMYLCASRGGNAYEQYFGPGTRLTVT.

The V call is TRBV2, the J call TRBJ2-5; 9 nucleotides agree with TRBD2. This CDR3 is built from 13 residues. The V and J ends lost 8 bases and 5 bases, in that order; junction bases with no gene match: 6. CDR1 and CDR2 (germline): SNHLY, FYNNEI. DNA of the CDR3: TGTGCCAGCCTTGCGGGAGGGGTTGAGACCCAGTACTTC. As protein: CASLAGGVETQYF. Full variable domain (outside the CDR3, taken from reference TRBV2 and TRBJ2-5): EPEVTQTPSHQVTQMGQEVILRCVPISNHLYFYWYRQILGQKVEFLVSFYNNEISEKSEIFDDQFSVERPDGSNFTLKIRSTKLEDSAMYFCASLAGGVETQYFGPGTRLLVL.

V usage is TRBV6-5 and J usage is TRBJ1-2; D is perhaps TRBD1 (6 bases). CDR3 length equals 15 residues. V dropped 6 bases and J dropped 0 bases, with 14 bases sitting between them. Germline assignment: CDR1 MNHEY and CDR2 SVGAGI. The CDR3 DNA reads as TGTGCCAGCAGGACCGGGACAAGAGCTAACTATGGCTACACCTTC. It specifies CASRTGTRANYGYTF.

V usage is TRBV7-8 and J usage is TRBJ1-2; D gene uncertain. The CDR3 is made up of 13 amino acids. The V gene lost 0 bases and the J gene lost 6 bases, with 8 bases spanning the gap. Germline V lookup: CDR1 SGHVS, CDR2 FQNEAQ. The CDR3 loop is CASSLAWQDGYTF. CDR3 sequence (DNA): TGTGCCAGCAGCTTAGCATGGCAGGATGGCTACACCTTC.

V and J are TRBV7-2 and TRBJ2-1; TRBD2 aligns across 7 bases. Per germline, CDR1 SGHTA and CDR2 FQGNSA. CDR3 length: 17 amino acids. With 5 bases clipped from V and 2 bases from J, the junction kept 12 bases outside the gene matches. The CDR3 protein is CASSPRVGLGPYNEQFF. CDR3 DNA sequence: TGTGCCAGCAGCCCGAGGGTTGGACTAGGCCCCTACAATGAGCAGTTCTTC.

This chain joins TRBV28 and TRBJ2-1; TRBD2 matches 8 bases. J gave up 8 bases and V 7 bases, and 10 bases lay outside the gene matches. The V gene's germline CDR1 is MDHEN and CDR2 SYDVKM. The length of the CDR3 is 14 residues. In DNA, the CDR3 is TGTGCCAGCAAAGACGGGAGGGCCGTGGATGAGCAGTTCTTC. Translated: CASKDGRAVDEQFF.

J is TRBJ2-1 and V is TRBV5-1; D remains ambiguous. Germline V gives CDR1 SGHRS, CDR2 YFSETQ. The CDR3 consists of 14 residues. The V end was cut by 0 bases, the J end by 6 bases, with 10 bases between. In DNA, the CDR3 is TGCGCCAGCAGCTTGGGGGCCGGTCCCAATGAGCAGTTCTTC. Translation gives CASSLGAGPNEQFF.

V usage is TRBV7-8 and J usage is TRBJ2-3; perhaps TRBD2 as D (6 bases). Between the trimmed V and J ends, which lost 1 base and 0 bases, there was a span of 8 bases. The CDR3 has 15 residues. Per the germline V gene, CDR1 is SGHVS and CDR2 is FQNEAQ. This CDR3 reads CASSLDGTSTDTQYF. CDR3 nucleotides: TGTGCCAGCAGCTTAGACGGGACTAGCACAGATACGCAGTATTTT.

As DNA, the CDR3 is TGTGCCAGCAGCCCTAACAGGGGAAATTCACCCCTCCACTTT. It is translated as CASSPNRGNSPLHF. The V call is TRBV6-5, the J call TRBJ1-6, with 7 bases fitting TRBD1. CDR1 is MNHEY, CDR2 SVGAGI, per germline. The V gene end was trimmed by 6 bases and the J gene end by 7 bases; junction bases not matched to a gene: 6. CDR3 length: 14 residues.

The chain has TRBV27 and TRBJ2-1; D is undetermined. V lost 2 bases, J lost 0 bases, and 8 bases lay in between. This CDR3 region has 15 residues. CDR1 MNHEY and CDR2 SMNVEV come from the germline V gene (reference sequence). The CDR3 DNA reads TGTGCCAGCAGTTTAGGCGGTCCCTCCTACAATGAGCAGTTCTTC. Its protein product is CASSLGGPSYNEQFF.

CDR3 coding DNA: TGCGCCAGCAGCTTGGGCGGCAGCACGTACGAGCAGTACTTC. Protein sequence: CASSLGGSTYEQYF. This chain links TRBV5-1 with TRBJ2-7; D uncertain. Germline CDR1 reads SGHRS; CDR2 reads YFSETQ. With 0 bases removed from V and 4 bases from J, the gap between germline ends came to 11 bases. There are 14 residues in the CDR3.

This CDR3 reads CASSPIRDSYPITDTQYF. The CDR3 bases are TGTGCCAGCAGCCCGATCCGGGACTCATATCCGATCACAGATACGCAGTATTTT. V usage is TRBV28 and J usage is TRBJ2-3, with D perhaps TRBD2 (6 bases). The V end lost 6 bases, the J end lost 2 bases, and 24 bases lay between the germline ends. Germline V gene lookup returns CDR1 MDHEN and CDR2 SYDVKM. The CDR3 extends over 18 amino acids.

The sample holds a few counts of this clone. The V gene is TRBV6-6, the J gene TRBJ1-1, with TRBD1 as a possible D gene (6 bases). Germline V gene sequence: CDR1 MNHNY, CDR2 SVGAGI (reference sequence). Trimming removed 2 bases at V and 7 bases at J, with 11 bases between. The CDR3 consists of 13 residues. The CDR3 nucleotides are TGTGCCAGCAGTTACACACCAGGGGTTGAAGCTTTCTTT. Encoded protein: CASSYTPGVEAFF.

The J gene is TRBJ2-7, the V gene TRBV29-1; TRBD2 matches 8 bases. The ends lost 4 bases at V and 7 bases at J; junction bases unmatched: 9. Looked up from germline, CDR1 is SQVTM and CDR2 is ANQGSEA. There are 13 residues in the CDR3. The CDR3 sequence is CSVVAAGEREQYF. Written as DNA, the CDR3 is TGCAGCGTTGTAGCAGCGGGGGAGCGGGAGCAGTACTTC.

This clone came up once. The gene calls are TRBV9 and TRBJ2-1, with 9 bases that match TRBD2. The CDR3 consists of 16 residues. V dropped 3 bases and J dropped 10; count of bases not matched to a gene: 14. In germline, CDR1 is SGDLS, CDR2 YYNGEE. In nucleotides, the CDR3 is TGTGCCAGCAGCGGCGCGTGGCGGGGGGGCCTCGAGGAGCAGTTCTTC. It is translated as CASSGAWRGGLEEQFF.

The genes are TRBV6-6 and TRBJ2-1; TRBD1 aligns across 10 bases. Per the germline V gene, CDR1 is MNHNY and CDR2 is SVGAGI (reference sequence). The CDR3 length is 15 residues. The V gene end was trimmed by 6 bases and the J gene end by 4 bases; junction bases not matched to a gene: 6. The DNA of the CDR3 is TGTGCCAGCAGCGCTGGGACAGGGGAGTACAATGAGCAGTTCTTC. This translates into CASSAGTGEYNEQFF.

This clone has more than one count but fewer than ten. This chain joins TRBV7-2 and TRBJ1-3, with D unclear. Germline-derived CDR1 and CDR2 are SGHTA and FQGNSA. The CDR3 consists of 14 residues. Trimming removed 3 bases from V and 0 bases from J, with 6 bases in between. In DNA, the CDR3 is TGTGCCAGCAGCTTTCCGGGCTCTGGAAACACCATATATTTT. It is translated as CASSFPGSGNTIYF.

This chain links TRBV7-2 with TRBJ1-3, with TRBD1 matching over 8 bases. Per germline, CDR1 SGHTA and CDR2 FQGNSA. V was clipped by 3 bases and J by 1 base; unmatched bases: 8. This CDR3 region has 17 residues. This chain's CDR3 is CASSFNRGLISGNTIYF. CDR3 coding DNA: TGTGCCAGCAGCTTTAACAGGGGGTTGATATCTGGAAACACCATATATTTT.

CDR3 protein: CASRRPAADTQYF. DNA of the CDR3: TGTGCCAGCAGGAGGCCGGCTGCAGATACGCAGTATTTT. The chain carries TRBV27 and TRBJ2-3; no clear D. V lost 6 bases to trimming and J lost 4 bases, with 11 bases between them. The V gene's germline CDR1 is MNHEY and CDR2 SMNVEV (reference sequence). CDR3 length equals 13 residues.

The CDR3 spells CASKGGGAEKLFF. CDR3 DNA sequence: TGTGCCAGCAAGGGCGGGGGAGCGGAAAAACTGTTTTTT. The gene calls are TRBV28 and TRBJ1-4; maybe TRBD1 (5 bases). V lost 7 bases and J 8 bases, leaving 14 bases between the germline ends. This CDR3 has 13 amino acids. Germline CDR1 MDHEN, CDR2 SYDVKM.

The chain couples TRBV30 to TRBJ2-1; 7 bases are shared with TRBD2. Germline loops: CDR1 GTSNPN, CDR2 SVGIG (reference sequence). Trimming at V came to 8 bases and at J to 4 bases, leaving 8 bases not matched to a gene. The CDR3 spans 13 residues. The CDR3 here is CASRSSGYNEQFF. In nucleotides, the CDR3 is TGTGCCAGCCGATCTAGCGGTTACAATGAGCAGTTCTTC.

This chain's CDR3 is CASRTGGSEQYF. The CDR3 bases are TGTGCCAGCAGGACAGGGGGGTCCGAGCAGTACTTC. V gene TRBV28 combines with J gene TRBJ2-7; the match to TRBD1 covers 9 bases. This CDR3 has 12 amino acids. Trimming at V came to 6 bases and at J to 6 bases, leaving 3 bases not matched to a gene. Germline loops: CDR1 MDHEN, CDR2 SYDVKM.

The chain links TRBV27 to TRBJ2-5, with D perhaps matching TRBD1 (6 bases). CDR3 length equals 14 residues. V lost 1 base to trimming and J lost 3 bases, with 9 bases between them. The V gene's germline CDR1 is MNHEY and CDR2 SMNVEV (reference sequence). In DNA form, the CDR3 reads TGTGCCAGCAGTTTATTGGGGGCTAAAGAGACCCAGTACTTC. The encoded protein is CASSLLGAKETQYF.

This chain links TRBV29-1 with TRBJ2-2, with unresolved D. V gave up 7 bases and J gave up 0 bases, with 12 bases separating them. This CDR3 has 14 amino acids. Germline V gene lookup returns CDR1 SQVTM and CDR2 ANQGSEA. For the CDR3, the DNA is TGCAGCGCCGCAATGGTAGCGAACACCGGGGAGCTGTTTTTT. Its protein is CSAAMVANTGELFF.